These 32 T cell receptor beta chains were sequenced from one sample in a study of CD4 T cells in relation to SARS-CoV-2 and coronaviruses. Antigens for these TCRs are unknown. Before the COVID-19 pandemic, during about 2011-2019, CD4+ T cells were taken from unexposed donors. The cells were cultured for 10 days before CD4+ T cells were isolated. Here immunoSEQ multiplex PCR was the method, and the copy in TCRdb shows in-frame clones only, minus some. Of tens of thousands of clones listed, about three quarters are singletons. Sequences were obtained from CD4+ T cells from PBMCs, cultured in vitro. These receptors all come from a human donor in good health.

The chain joins TRBV9 to TRBJ2-1; TRBD2 agrees at 7 bases. The CDR3 is made up of 17 amino acids. Germline V gene data show CDR1 as SGDLS and CDR2 as YYNGEE. V dropped 0 bases and J dropped 4; count of bases not matched to a gene: 10. The CDR3 nucleotides are TGTGCCAGCAGCGTAGAAGGTGGGCGGGAGTTTTACAATGAGCAGTTCTTC. Amino acid sequence: CASSVEGGREFYNEQFF.

The rearrangement uses TRBV5-1 and TRBJ2-1; 9 positions agree with TRBD1. This CDR3 is built from 15 residues. In germline, CDR1 is SGHRS, CDR2 YFSETQ. The junction had 10 bases not matched to a gene; V was cut back by 4 bases and J by 8 bases. This chain's CDR3 is CASSVKQGALHEQFF. CDR3 coding DNA: TGCGCCAGCAGCGTAAAACAGGGGGCGCTACATGAGCAGTTCTTC. The full variable domain, in which reference TRBV5-1 and TRBJ2-1 provide the parts outside the CDR3, is KAGVTQTPRYLIKTRGQQVTLSCSPISGHRSVSWYQQTPGQGLQFLFEYFSETQRNKGNFPGRFSGRQFSNSRSEMNVSTLELGDSALYLCASSVKQGALHEQFFGPGTRLTVL.

The V call is TRBV10-3, the J call TRBJ1-1, with TRBD1 matching over 7 bases. Germline V gene data show CDR1 as ENHRY and CDR2 as SYGVKD. The V gene end was trimmed by 6 bases and the J gene end by 0 bases; junction bases not matched to a gene: 10. There are 16 residues in the CDR3. CDR3: CAISRSGDSVNTEAFF. In DNA, the CDR3 is TGTGCCATCAGCCGCTCGGGGGACAGTGTGAACACTGAAGCTTTCTTT.

The CDR3 nucleotides read TGCAGCGTCCCGAAGGGGCAGGGGGCGTTCAATGAGCAGTTCTTC. Its protein product is CSVPKGQGAFNEQFF. The chain joins TRBV29-1 to TRBJ2-1; 8 positions agree with TRBD1. CDR1 is SQVTM, CDR2 ANQGSEA, per germline. Unmatched junction bases numbered 13, after V lost 6 bases and J lost 6 bases. The CDR3 is 15 amino acids.

The chain carries TRBV2 and TRBJ1-6, with TRBD1 matching 10 bases. Trimming at V came to 7 bases and at J to 9 bases, leaving 6 bases not matched to a gene. The CDR3 runs to 14 residues. Germline values: CDR1 SNHLY, CDR2 FYNNEI. CDR3 coding DNA: TGTGCCAGCACCCTCGGACAGGGGGGTTCACCCCTCCACTTT. Its protein is CASTLGQGGSPLHF. Filled out from reference TRBV2 and TRBJ1-6, the complete variable domain reads EPEVTQTPSHQVTQMGQEVILRCVPISNHLYFYWYRQILGQKVEFLVSFYNNEISEKSEIFDDQFSVERPDGSNFTLKIRSTKLEDSAMYFCASTLGQGGSPLHFGNGTRLTVT.

The chain has TRBV5-1 and TRBJ2-3, with D perhaps assigned TRBD1 or TRBD2 (5 bases each). The V gene's germline CDR1 is SGHRS and CDR2 YFSETQ. This CDR3 contains 13 residues. Trimming left V 0 bases short and J 4 bases short, with 6 bases between. The CDR3 DNA follows: TGCGCCAGCAGCTTGGGAGGGGCAGATACGCAGTATTTT. Its translation is CASSLGGADTQYF.

V usage is TRBV11-2 and J usage is TRBJ1-5; D uncertain. Trimming shortened V by 0 bases and J by 5 bases, and 17 bases separated the two germline ends. CDR1 is SGHAT and CDR2 is FQNNGV in the germline V gene. CDR3 length equals 17 residues. CDR3 sequence (DNA): TGTGCCAGCAGCTTAGAGCGATCCCCGGGCCCCCATCAGCCCCAGCATTTT. This codes for CASSLERSPGPHQPQHF. The whole variable domain, filled in from reference TRBV11-2 and TRBJ1-5, reads EAGVAQSPRYKIIEKRQSVAFWCNPISGHATLYWYQQILGQGPKLLIQFQNNGVVDDSQLPKDRFSAERLKGVDSTLKIQPAKLEDSAVYLCASSLERSPGPHQPQHFGDGTRLSIL.

The J gene is TRBJ2-6, the V gene TRBV7-3, with D uncertain. The CDR3 has 14 residues. Trimming shortened V by 5 bases and J by 0 bases, and 5 bases separated the two germline ends. Germline V lookup: CDR1 SGHTA, CDR2 FQGTGA. The CDR3 loop is CASSGRSGANVLTF. As DNA, the CDR3 is TGTGCCAGCAGCGGCCGCTCTGGGGCCAACGTCCTGACTTTC.

V is TRBV6-1 and J is TRBJ1-2, with D hard to call. This CDR3 spans 16 amino acids. Trimming pared 3 bases from V and 2 bases from J, leaving 16 bases between. CDR1 is MNHNS, CDR2 SASEGT, per germline. CDR3 region: CASSEFFGGENYGYTF. The DNA for the CDR3 is TGTGCCAGCAGTGAGTTTTTTGGTGGAGAAAACTATGGCTACACCTTC.

V usage is TRBV6-5 and J usage is TRBJ2-3; 7 bases are a match to TRBD1. Germline assignment: CDR1 MNHEY and CDR2 SVGAGI. V dropped 2 bases and J dropped 3; count of bases not matched to a gene: 8. The CDR3 runs 16 residues. The CDR3 region has the DNA TGTGCCAGCAGTTACCCTAGACAGGGAAGGACAGATACGCAGTATTTT. Its translation is CASSYPRQGRTDTQYF.

The chain has TRBV28 and TRBJ1-6; possibly TRBD1 for D (5 bases). The CDR3 spans 12 residues. Germline V gene data show CDR1 as MDHEN and CDR2 as SYDVKM. Trimming cost V 6 bases and J 13 bases, with 13 bases left between them. CDR3 sequence: CASRVKGSPLHF. Written as DNA, the CDR3 is TGTGCCAGCAGGGTTAAGGGGTCGCCCCTCCACTTT. Complete variable domain (other parts from reference TRBV28 and TRBJ1-6): DVKVTQSSRYLVKRTGEKVFLECVQDMDHENMFWYRQDPGLGLRLIYFSYDVKMKEKGDIPEGYSVSREKKERFSLILESASTNQTSMYLCASRVKGSPLHFGNGTRLTVT.

This clone rates as medium-sized (0.01 to 0.1%). This chain's CDR3 is CASSTYLASETQYF. The CDR3 region has the DNA TGTGCCAGCAGCACATACTTAGCGAGCGAGACCCAGTACTTC. The chain couples TRBV7-2 to TRBJ2-5; D may be TRBD2 (5 bases). This CDR3 is built from 14 residues. The germline CDR1 and CDR2 sequences are SGHTA and FQGNSA. V was pared by 5 bases and J by 5 bases, with 15 bases between.

This clone was observed a handful of times. The chain links TRBV18 to TRBJ1-4; 8 nucleotides match TRBD1. The junction had 4 bases not matched to a gene; V was cut back by 3 bases and J by 10 bases. The germline gives CDR1 KGHSH, CDR2 LQKENI. This CDR3 has 13 residues. The CDR3 protein is CASSPDRDGKLFF. CDR3 bases: TGTGCCAGCTCACCGGACAGGGACGGAAAACTGTTTTTT.

The V gene is TRBV24-1, the J gene TRBJ2-2; D call uncertain. This CDR3 is built from 13 residues. Trimming left V 7 bases short and J 4 bases short, with 9 bases between. Germline lookup yields CDR1 KGHDR and CDR2 SFDVKD. CDR3 in DNA: TGTGCCACCAGCCAACTGGGCACCGGGGAGCTGTTTTTT. This sequence encodes CATSQLGTGELFF.

Here the CDR3 DNA reads TGCGCCAGCGGGTCGGCGGACCCGAACTATGGCTACACCTTC. Amino acids: CASGSADPNYGYTF. The chain joins TRBV5-1 to TRBJ1-2; no clear D gene. This CDR3 spans 14 amino acids. Germline CDR1 is SGHRS and CDR2 is YFSETQ. The V and J ends lost 7 bases and 2 bases respectively, with 15 bases between them.

The chain has TRBV18 and TRBJ1-1; D ambiguous. CDR3 length: 14 residues. V was clipped by 1 base and J by 2 bases, with 8 bases between them. Germline V lookup: CDR1 KGHSH, CDR2 LQKENI. The CDR3 DNA sequence: TGTGCCAGCTCACCACGTTTAGAAAACACTGAAGCTTTCTTT. This encodes CASSPRLENTEAFF.

The rearrangement joins TRBV5-1 to TRBJ1-2; D gene uncertain. Germline values: CDR1 SGHRS, CDR2 YFSETQ. This CDR3 spans 14 amino acids. V was trimmed by 0 bases and J by 2 bases, leaving 8 bases between them. CDR3 nucleotide sequence: TGCGCCAGCAGCTTGGGAACCCGCAACTATGGCTACACCTTC. Protein sequence: CASSLGTRNYGYTF.

The rearrangement uses TRBV28 and TRBJ2-1; TRBD1 agrees at 9 bases. The CDR3 contains 12 residues. Unmatched junction bases numbered 9, after V lost 5 bases and J lost 16 bases. Germline V lookup: CDR1 MDHEN, CDR2 SYDVKM. The CDR3 DNA sequence: TGTGCCAGCAGTCTCTCCGGACAGGGGTCTTTCTTC. Protein product: CASSLSGQGSFF.

The rearrangement uses TRBV20-1 and TRBJ2-7; perhaps TRBD1 as D (5 bases). The ends were cut back, 3 bases at V and 5 bases at J, with 17 bases in the middle. The CDR3 spans 14 residues. CDR1 and CDR2 from the germline V gene are DFQATT and SNEGSKA (reference sequence). CDR3: CSASFTTLGDEQYF. DNA of the CDR3: TGCAGTGCTAGTTTTACTACTCTAGGGGACGAGCAGTACTTC.

The chain is built from TRBV6-5 and TRBJ2-2; possibly TRBD1 for D (5 bases). Germline CDR1 is MNHEY and CDR2 is SVGAGI. The CDR3 totals 12 residues. V gave up 7 bases and J gave up 5 bases, with 8 bases separating them. CDR3: CASKGWTGELFF. CDR3 DNA: TGTGCCAGCAAGGGGTGGACCGGGGAGCTGTTTTTT.

Only a few counts were recorded for this clone. The chain has TRBV28 and TRBJ2-7; 9 bases fit TRBD1. Trimming took 6 bases from V and 3 from J; bases not matched to a gene: 12. The CDR3 runs to 16 residues. CDR1 MDHEN and CDR2 SYDVKM come from the germline V gene. CDR3 sequence reads: CASSPLPGQGLYEQYF. In DNA, the CDR3 is TGTGCCAGCAGCCCACTACCGGGACAGGGTCTCTACGAGCAGTACTTC.

This chain connects TRBV9 to TRBJ2-2; 8 positions match TRBD2. This CDR3 contains 18 residues. Germline CDR1 SGDLS, CDR2 YYNGEE. After removal of 0 bases from V and 0 bases from J, the junction contained 7 bases not matched to a gene. DNA of the CDR3: TGTGCCAGCAGCGTAGGCGGTAGCGGGGTTACGAACACCGGGGAGCTGTTTTTT. Protein: CASSVGGSGVTNTGELFF.

This chain joins TRBV7-2 and TRBJ2-1; D is undetermined. Per the germline V gene, CDR1 is SGHTA and CDR2 is FQGNSA. V dropped 1 base and J dropped 3 bases, with 10 bases sitting between them. The CDR3 spans 15 residues. In DNA, the CDR3 is TGTGCCAGCAGCTTAGGTTTCGGGTACTACAATGAGCAGTTCTTC. Translation: CASSLGFGYYNEQFF.

DNA of the CDR3: TGTGCCAGCACCCGGGGTCGGGAGGGCTATGGCTACACCTTC. Amino acid sequence: CASTRGREGYGYTF. V is TRBV6-6 and J is TRBJ1-2; D remains ambiguous. Trimming removed 7 bases from V and 4 bases from J, with 16 bases in between. In germline, CDR1 is MNHNY, CDR2 SVGAGI (reference sequence). CDR3 length: 14 amino acids.

CDR3 nucleotides: TGTGCCAGCAGCGTTACGGTGGGGGGAGCCTACGAGCAGTACTTC. It encodes CASSVTVGGAYEQYF. V gene TRBV9 combines with J gene TRBJ2-7, with D perhaps TRBD2 (6 bases). Germline V gene data show CDR1 as SGDLS and CDR2 as YYNGEE. The V end was cut by 2 bases, the J end by 2 bases, with 14 bases between. CDR3 length: 15 amino acids.

The gene calls are TRBV9 and TRBJ2-1; D might be TRBD2 (6 bases). This CDR3 region has 14 residues. Per the germline V gene, CDR1 is SGDLS and CDR2 is YYNGEE. V was clipped by 3 bases and J by 4 bases, with 11 bases between them. CDR3 DNA: TGTGCCAGCAGCGACGGGACTCGGTACAATGAGCAGTTCTTC. This translates into CASSDGTRYNEQFF.

J is TRBJ2-7 and V is TRBV4-1; 9 bases line up with TRBD1. Germline loops: CDR1 MGHRA, CDR2 YSYEKL. The CDR3 has 15 amino acids. Losses at the gene ends were 4 bases for V and 3 bases for J; bases not matched to a gene: 7. The CDR3 nucleotides read TGCGCCAGCAGCCTGGACAGGGGCCTATACTACGAGCAGTACTTC. Its translation: CASSLDRGLYYEQYF.

This sequence joins TRBV24-1 and TRBJ2-5; the match to TRBD2 covers 11 bases. The CDR3 is 15 amino acids. The germline CDR1 and CDR2 sequences are KGHDR and SFDVKD. The ends lost 4 bases at V and 5 bases at J; junction bases unmatched: 5. The CDR3 nucleotides are TGTGCCACCAGTGACACTAGCGGGAGAGGGGAGACCCAGTACTTC. This sequence encodes CATSDTSGRGETQYF.

CDR3: CASSPLGRNTGELFF. CDR3 bases: TGTGCCAGCTCCCCCCTAGGCAGAAACACCGGGGAGCTGTTTTTT. This chain uses TRBV18 with TRBJ2-2; D gene uncertain. Trimming took off 6 bases at V and 2 bases at J, with 13 bases between the two ends. The CDR3 covers 15 residues. Germline V CDR1 and CDR2: KGHSH, LQKENI.

This sequence joins TRBV30 and TRBJ2-5; D is uncertain. The CDR3 length is 15 residues. V was pared by 0 bases and J by 3 bases, with 14 bases between. CDR1 and CDR2 (germline): GTSNPN, SVGIG (reference sequence). The CDR3 here is CAWSVGQPVKETQYF. CDR3 DNA: TGTGCCTGGAGTGTAGGCCAACCAGTCAAAGAGACCCAGTACTTC.

The chain carries TRBV5-1 and TRBJ2-7; D not resolved. The CDR3 is 14 residues long. V was trimmed by 1 base and J by 7 bases, leaving 15 bases between them. The germline V gene has CDR1 SGHRS and CDR2 YFSETQ. The chain's CDR3 is CASSLSHAPGEQYF. The CDR3 coding sequence is TGCGCCAGCAGCTTGTCGCATGCCCCTGGGGAGCAGTACTTC.

This clone was seen just once. The chain has TRBV5-1 and TRBJ2-3; perhaps TRBD2 as D (5 bases). The CDR3 has 15 residues. The germline gives CDR1 SGHRS, CDR2 YFSETQ. Trimming shortened V by 3 bases and J by 0 bases, and 11 bases separated the two germline ends. CDR3 DNA: TGCGCCAGCAGCTCCGGGGTCTCTAGCACAGATACGCAGTATTTT. Protein sequence: CASSSGVSSTDTQYF.